The next 21 T cell receptor beta chains were all read from a single sample in a study of T cell responses to AZD1222 COVID-19 vaccine. TCRdb keeps only in-frame clones here, not all; method: immunoSEQ multiplex PCR. This sample carries some 19,000 clones, about 80% of them seen once, and the ten largest clones take less than 55%. The material was peripheral blood, obtained on day 0 of AZD1222 vaccination. The receptor set was obtained from an adult in good health.

This sequence joins TRBV15 and TRBJ2-7; D is ambiguous. The CDR3 loop spans 15 amino acids. The germline V gene has CDR1 LNHNV and CDR2 YYDKDF (reference sequence). Trimming left V 0 bases short and J 4 bases short, with 13 bases between. CDR3 nucleotides: TGTGCCACCAGCAGAGATGAGACCGAACGGTACGAGCAGTACTTC. It translates to CATSRDETERYEQYF.

This clone has just one count. This rearrangement joins TRBV30 to TRBJ1-6; no clear D. Per germline, CDR1 GTSNPN and CDR2 SVGIG (reference sequence). The V end lost 3 bases, the J end lost 10 bases, and 16 bases lay between the germline ends. This CDR3 contains 14 residues. For the CDR3, the DNA is TGTGCCTGGAGAAGTTGGGAAGGACGGTCACCCCTCCACTTT. This encodes CAWRSWEGRSPLHF.

This clone occurred a few times. J is TRBJ2-1 and V is TRBV15, with a tentative D call TRBD2 (5 bases). Germline V gives CDR1 LNHNV, CDR2 YYDKDF (reference sequence). V was trimmed by 2 bases and J by 2 bases, leaving 16 bases between them. The CDR3 spans 17 residues. For the CDR3, the DNA is TGTGCCACCAGCAGATCCTTAGCGCTCCAGCCCTACAATGAGCAGTTCTTC. It is translated as CATSRSLALQPYNEQFF. Drawing the rest from reference TRBV15 and TRBJ2-1, the complete variable domain is DAMVIQNPRYQVTQFGKPVTLSCSQTLNHNVMYWYQQKSSQAPKLLFHYYDKDFNNEADTPDNFQSRRPNTSFCFLDIRSPGLGDTAMYLCATSRSLALQPYNEQFFGPGTRLTVL.

This chain joins TRBV27 and TRBJ2-7, with D possibly matching TRBD2 (7 bases). The CDR3 contains 16 residues. Germline V lookup: CDR1 MNHEY, CDR2 SMNVEV (reference sequence). The V end lost 11 bases, the J end lost 6 bases, and 29 bases lay between the germline ends. CDR3 sequence: CAVGARGGGLVSEQYF. DNA of the CDR3: TGTGCCGTCGGGGCGCGGGGCGGGGGCTTAGTCTCCGAGCAGTACTTC.

The chain links TRBV6-5 to TRBJ2-5; D uncertain. The CDR3 is 12 residues long. Germline lookup yields CDR1 MNHEY and CDR2 SVGAGI. Trimming cost V 7 bases and J 7 bases, with 13 bases left between them. In nucleotides, the CDR3 is TGTGCCAGCAACCTCTCCGGCGGGACCCAGTACTTC. Translated, it gives CASNLSGGTQYF.

This sequence joins TRBV28 and TRBJ2-2; weak D call: TRBD1 (6 bases). The CDR3 extends over 15 amino acids. The V end was cut by 4 bases, the J end by 4 bases, with 13 bases between. Germline V gene lookup returns CDR1 MDHEN and CDR2 SYDVKM. The CDR3 nucleotides read TGTGCCAGCAGTTCCCCGTCCAGGGGCACCGGGGAGCTGTTTTTT. Residues: CASSSPSRGTGELFF.

The genes are TRBV7-9 and TRBJ2-7; 7 nucleotides line up with TRBD1. Germline V gives CDR1 SEHNR, CDR2 FQNEAQ (reference sequence). With V trimmed by 3 bases and J by 2 bases, 7 bases remained unmatched. This CDR3 has 15 residues. CDR3 region: CASSFGQEFTYEQYF. The DNA for the CDR3 is TGTGCCAGCAGCTTCGGACAGGAGTTTACCTACGAGCAGTACTTC.

The chain combines TRBV30 with TRBJ1-2, with a tentative D call TRBD1 (6 bases). The length of the CDR3 is 13 residues. Trimming removed 0 bases at V and 4 bases at J, with 9 bases between. Germline CDR1 reads GTSNPN; CDR2 reads SVGIG (reference sequence). The CDR3 here is CAWSVQGSYGYTF. The CDR3 DNA reads as TGTGCCTGGAGTGTACAGGGCAGCTATGGCTACACCTTC.

The chain links TRBV30 to TRBJ1-3; D remains ambiguous. From germline, CDR1 is GTSNPN and CDR2 SVGIG (reference sequence). V lost 0 bases and J 0 bases, leaving 9 bases between the germline ends. The CDR3 length is 15 residues. The DNA for the CDR3 is TGTGCCTGGAGTGTATCGGGGAGCTCTGGAAACACCATATATTTT. Protein product: CAWSVSGSSGNTIYF.

J is TRBJ2-7 and V is TRBV19; no clear D gene. CDR3 length: 13 residues. V was pared by 5 bases and J by 4 bases, with 12 bases between. CDR1 is LNHDA, CDR2 SQIVND, per germline (reference sequence). The CDR3 DNA follows: TGTGCCAGTAGTTCCCTTGGGGAATACGAGCAGTACTTC. It yields the protein CASSSLGEYEQYF.

The chain is built from TRBV14 and TRBJ2-5, with unresolved D. The V and J ends lost 0 bases and 3 bases respectively, with 11 bases between them. CDR3 length: 15 amino acids. Per germline, CDR1 SGHDN and CDR2 FVKESK. The CDR3 DNA is TGTGCCAGCAGCCAAGATAAGTACAGCGAAGAGACCCAGTACTTC. It codes for CASSQDKYSEETQYF.

The chain employs TRBV3-1 (or the pseudogene TRBV3-2) and TRBJ2-7; no definite D call. The V and J ends lost 1 base and 6 bases respectively, with 7 bases between them. In germline, CDR1 is LGHDT, CDR2 YNNKEL (reference sequence). CDR3 size: 12 residues. CDR3 region: CASSQVPSEQYF. The CDR3, as DNA: TGTGCCAGCAGCCAAGTCCCTAGCGAGCAGTACTTC.

This clone was recorded a few times. This chain joins TRBV4-3 and TRBJ2-6; possible D gene TRBD2, 5 bases. This CDR3 is built from 18 residues. The ends were cut back, 4 bases at V and 0 bases at J, with 16 bases in the middle. Germline assignment: CDR1 LGHNA and CDR2 YSLEER. As DNA, the CDR3 is TGCGCCAGCAGCCCCCACCGTCCGGGAACCTCTGGGGCCAACGTCCTGACTTTC. It codes for CASSPHRPGTSGANVLTF.

This rearrangement joins TRBV6-2 or TRBV6-3 to TRBJ1-1, with TRBD1 as a possible D gene (6 bases). The CDR3 extends over 16 amino acids. Germline CDR1 MNHEY, CDR2 SVGEGT. Trimming took 6 bases from V and 1 from J, leaving 18 bases between them. Written as DNA, the CDR3 is TGTGCCAGCAGCAAGGCCTCGGGACAACCGAACACTGAAGCTTTCTTT. Translation gives CASSKASGQPNTEAFF.

The sample holds one count of this clone. V usage is TRBV7-9 and J usage is TRBJ1-5; the D is unclear. Trimming removed 2 bases from V and 6 bases from J, with 5 bases in between. CDR3 size: 12 residues. Germline CDR1 and CDR2: SEHNR and FQNEAQ (reference sequence). Written as DNA, the CDR3 is TGTGCCAGCAGCTTACCAGGTCAGCCCCAGCATTTT. This encodes CASSLPGQPQHF.

J is TRBJ2-3 and V is TRBV28; D not resolved. Germline V CDR1 and CDR2: MDHEN, SYDVKM. The CDR3 has 12 amino acids. V shed 3 bases and J shed 9 bases, with 10 bases lying between them. The CDR3 spells CASSFSASTQYF. The CDR3 DNA sequence: TGTGCCAGCAGTTTCTCCGCGTCGACGCAGTATTTT.

This rearrangement joins TRBV19 to TRBJ2-7; unclear D gene. V was clipped by 1 base and J by 2 bases, with 12 bases between them. Per the germline V gene, CDR1 is LNHDA and CDR2 is SQIVND (reference sequence). This CDR3 has 15 residues. CDR3 coding DNA: TGTGCCAGTAGTATAGGCCCAGGTAATGCCTACGAGCAGTACTTC. Residues: CASSIGPGNAYEQYF.

This clone was observed a few times. The rearrangement uses TRBV7-6 and TRBJ2-2; a weak D match, TRBD1 (5 bases). CDR3 length: 17 residues. Germline CDR1 SGHVS, CDR2 FNYEAQ. V lost 5 bases to trimming and J lost 5 bases, with 21 bases between them. The CDR3 coding sequence is TGTGCCAGCAGCCTCCAGGGTGGGCAGGCCGCGACCGGGGAGCTGTTTTTT. Translating it yields CASSLQGGQAATGELFF.

The V gene is TRBV27, the J gene TRBJ2-7; D is possibly TRBD2 (7 bases). CDR3 length: 16 residues. Germline V CDR1 and CDR2: MNHEY, SMNVEV (reference sequence). V dropped 4 bases and J dropped 5 bases, with 21 bases sitting between them. The CDR3 sequence: CASSWARGGYVHEQYF. As DNA, the CDR3 is TGTGCCAGCAGTTGGGCCAGGGGAGGGTACGTCCACGAGCAGTACTTC.

This chain joins TRBV27 and TRBJ2-3; 9 bases fit TRBD2. This CDR3 comprises 14 residues. J was trimmed by 6 bases and V by 6 bases; bases with no gene match: 7. The germline gives CDR1 MNHEY, CDR2 SMNVEV (reference sequence). CDR3 nucleotide sequence: TGTGCCAGCAGCCCAGCGGGAGGAGAGGATACGCAGTATTTT. As protein: CASSPAGGEDTQYF.

The chain employs TRBV7-9 and TRBJ1-4; D is unclear. The germline V and J ends were trimmed by 1 base and 8 bases, with 11 bases remaining between them. This CDR3 has 14 residues. The germline V gene has CDR1 SEHNR and CDR2 FQNEAQ (reference sequence). The CDR3 DNA reads TGTGCCAGCAGCTTAGAAGGGATTCGGGAAAAACTGTTTTTT. Protein product: CASSLEGIREKLFF.